One sample yielded the 2 T cell receptor beta chains listed below, sequenced in a study of T cell responses to AZD1222 COVID-19 vaccine. Sequencing was performed with immunoSEQ multiplex PCR; in TCRdb, only in-frame clones are kept and a portion is missing. The sample records 100,000 to 150,000 clones, 88% being singletons. Sequencing used peripheral blood, obtained on day 0 of AZD1222 vaccination. The origin of the receptors is an adult in good health.

The rearrangement uses TRBV18 and TRBJ1-1; no definite D call. V lost 6 bases and J lost 3, with 11 bases in between. This CDR3 is 13 amino acids long. Per the germline V gene, CDR1 is KGHSH and CDR2 is LQKENI. The CDR3 is CASSQGLDTEAFF. The CDR3 DNA is TGTGCCAGCTCCCAAGGTCTTGACACTGAAGCTTTCTTT.

The V and J genes are TRBV19 and TRBJ2-3; TRBD2 agrees at 7 bases. V shed 7 bases, J shed 4 bases, and the junction held 11 bases outside the gene matches. From germline, CDR1 is LNHDA and CDR2 SQIVND (reference sequence). The CDR3 has 15 residues. In DNA form, the CDR3 reads TGTGCCAGTAATAGGGGCTGGGAGGGAGCAGATACGCAGTATTTT. This translates into CASNRGWEGADTQYF.